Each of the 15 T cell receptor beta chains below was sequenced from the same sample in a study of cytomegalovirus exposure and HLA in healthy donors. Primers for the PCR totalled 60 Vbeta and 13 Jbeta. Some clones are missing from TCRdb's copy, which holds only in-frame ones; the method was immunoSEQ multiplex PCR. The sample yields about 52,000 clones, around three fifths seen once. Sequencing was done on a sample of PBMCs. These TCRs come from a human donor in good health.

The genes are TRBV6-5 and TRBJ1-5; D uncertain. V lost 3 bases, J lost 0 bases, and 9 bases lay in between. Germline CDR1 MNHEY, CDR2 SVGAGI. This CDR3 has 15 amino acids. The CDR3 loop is CASSYTRYSNQPQHF. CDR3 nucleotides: TGTGCCAGCAGTTATACGAGATATAGCAATCAGCCCCAGCATTTT.

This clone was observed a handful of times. DNA of the CDR3: TGTGCCAGCAGCTGGGTGGGGGCAAGCACCTACAATGAGCAGTTCTTC. Its translation: CASSWVGASTYNEQFF. The chain is built from TRBV5-6 and TRBJ2-1; a possible D gene is TRBD1 (6 bases). There are 16 residues in the CDR3. The V end lost 3 bases, the J end lost 2 bases, and 15 bases lay between the germline ends. Germline assignment: CDR1 SGHDT and CDR2 YYEEEE.

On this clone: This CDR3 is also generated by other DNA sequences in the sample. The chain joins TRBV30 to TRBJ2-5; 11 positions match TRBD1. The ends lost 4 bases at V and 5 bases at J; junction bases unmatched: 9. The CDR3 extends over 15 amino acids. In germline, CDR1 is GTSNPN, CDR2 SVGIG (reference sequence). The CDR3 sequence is CAWTSGTGGGETQYF. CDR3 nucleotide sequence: TGTGCCTGGACCTCCGGGACAGGGGGTGGGGAGACCCAGTACTTC.

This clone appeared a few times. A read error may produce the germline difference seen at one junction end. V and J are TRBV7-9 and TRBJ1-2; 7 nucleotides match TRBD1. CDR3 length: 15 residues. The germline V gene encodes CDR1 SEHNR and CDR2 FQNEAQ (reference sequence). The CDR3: CASSEYRGTGYGYPF. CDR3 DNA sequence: TGTGCCAGCAGCGAATACAGGGGAACCGGCTATGGCTACCCCTTC.

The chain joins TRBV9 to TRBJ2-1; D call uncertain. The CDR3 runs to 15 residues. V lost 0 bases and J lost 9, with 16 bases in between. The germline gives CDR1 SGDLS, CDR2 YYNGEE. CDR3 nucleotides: TGTGCCAGCAGCGTAGGGGCTCGCTTACAAGGTGAGCAGTTCTTC. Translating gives CASSVGARLQGEQFF.

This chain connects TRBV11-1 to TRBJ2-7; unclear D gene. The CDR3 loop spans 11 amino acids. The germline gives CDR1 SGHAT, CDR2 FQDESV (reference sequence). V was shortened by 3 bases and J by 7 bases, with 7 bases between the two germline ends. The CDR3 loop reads CASSFSREQYF. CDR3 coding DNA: TGTGCCAGCAGCTTTTCGCGTGAGCAGTACTTC. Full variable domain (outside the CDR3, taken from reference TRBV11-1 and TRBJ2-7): EAEVAQSPRYKITEKSQAVAFWCDPISGHATLYWYRQILGQGPELLVQFQDESVVDDSQLPKDRFSAERLKGVDSTLKIQPAELGDSAMYLCASSFSREQYFGPGTRLTVT.

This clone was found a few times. CDR3 residues: CASSESLGPNEKLFF. The CDR3 nucleotides are TGTGCCAGCAGTGAATCCTTGGGGCCAAATGAAAAACTGTTTTTT. The chain has TRBV6-1 and TRBJ1-4; TRBD1 might be the D (5 bases). V lost 2 bases to trimming and J lost 5 bases, with 12 bases between them. CDR1 is MNHNS, CDR2 SASEGT, per germline. This CDR3 region has 15 residues.

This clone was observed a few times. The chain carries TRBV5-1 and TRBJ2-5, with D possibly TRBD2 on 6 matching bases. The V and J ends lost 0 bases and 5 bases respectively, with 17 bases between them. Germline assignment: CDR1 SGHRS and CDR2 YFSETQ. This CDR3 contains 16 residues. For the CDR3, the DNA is TGCGCCAGCAGCTTGGAATTGAGCGGAGGGGCGGAGACCCAGTACTTC. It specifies CASSLELSGGAETQYF.

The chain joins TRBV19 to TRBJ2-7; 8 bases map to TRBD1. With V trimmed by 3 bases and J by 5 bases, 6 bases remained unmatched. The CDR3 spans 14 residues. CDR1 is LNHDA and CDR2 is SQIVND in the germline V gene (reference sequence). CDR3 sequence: CASSIYRGMDEQYF. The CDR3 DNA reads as TGTGCCAGTAGTATTTACAGGGGGATGGACGAGCAGTACTTC. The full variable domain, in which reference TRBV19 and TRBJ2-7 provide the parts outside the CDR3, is DGGITQSPKYLFRKEGQNVTLSCEQNLNHDAMYWYRQDPGQGLRLIYYSQIVNDFQKGDIAEGYSVSREKKESFPLTVTSAQKNPTAFYLCASSIYRGMDEQYFGPGTRLTVT.

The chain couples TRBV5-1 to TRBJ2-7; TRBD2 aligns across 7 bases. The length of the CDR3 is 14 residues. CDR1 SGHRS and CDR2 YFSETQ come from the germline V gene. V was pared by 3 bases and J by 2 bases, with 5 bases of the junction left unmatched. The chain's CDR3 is CASSSGGLTYEQYF. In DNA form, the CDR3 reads TGCGCCAGCAGCTCGGGGGGTCTAACCTACGAGCAGTACTTC.

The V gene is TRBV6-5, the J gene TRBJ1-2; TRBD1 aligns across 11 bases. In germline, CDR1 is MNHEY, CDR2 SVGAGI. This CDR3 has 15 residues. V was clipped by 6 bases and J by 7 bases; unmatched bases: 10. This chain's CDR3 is CASSNLGQGAGGYTF. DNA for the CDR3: TGTGCCAGCAGCAACCTCGGACAGGGGGCGGGTGGCTACACCTTC.

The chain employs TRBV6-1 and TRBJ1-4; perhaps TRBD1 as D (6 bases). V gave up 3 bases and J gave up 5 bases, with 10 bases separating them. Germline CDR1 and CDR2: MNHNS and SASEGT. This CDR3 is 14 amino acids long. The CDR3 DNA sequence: TGTGCCAGCAGTGATAGGCAGGGGAATGAAAAACTGTTTTTT. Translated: CASSDRQGNEKLFF.

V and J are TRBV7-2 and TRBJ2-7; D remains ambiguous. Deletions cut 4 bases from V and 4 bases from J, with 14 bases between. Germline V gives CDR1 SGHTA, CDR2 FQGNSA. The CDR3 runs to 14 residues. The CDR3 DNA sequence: TGTGCCAGCAGCTCGACACCAGGCGTTTACGAGCAGTACTTC. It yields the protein CASSSTPGVYEQYF.

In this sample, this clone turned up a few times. CDR3 loop: CASSQDPQGETPLHF. The CDR3 nucleotides read TGTGCCAGCAGCCAAGACCCCCAGGGGGAGACACCCCTCCACTTT. The gene calls are TRBV4-2 and TRBJ1-6; 7 positions match TRBD1. This CDR3 is 15 amino acids long. V trimming: 0 bases; J trimming: 11 bases; junction bases outside the gene matches: 7. In germline, CDR1 is LGHNA, CDR2 YNFKEQ.

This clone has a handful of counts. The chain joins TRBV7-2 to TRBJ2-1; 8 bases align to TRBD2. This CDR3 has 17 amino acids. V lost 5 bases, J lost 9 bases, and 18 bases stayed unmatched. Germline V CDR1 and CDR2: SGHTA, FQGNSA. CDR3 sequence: CASSDPRRGAGSIEQFF. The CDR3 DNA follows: TGTGCCAGCAGCGATCCCCGGCGGGGGGCCGGGTCGATTGAGCAGTTCTTC.